Following are 19 T cell receptor beta chains from one sample sequenced in a study of early T cells in non-severe SARS-CoV-2 infection. MiXCR was run by TCRdb on the 5' RACE reads, yielding one entry per CDR3 protein. The sample carries 50,000 or so distinct CDR3 sequences, around 4% recorded once. Sequenced: whole blood. Receptor source: an adult who was a healthcare worker with PCR-confirmed SARS-CoV-2 infection or an uninfected control (not recorded which).

This clonotype was seen ten or more times. The chain has TRBV27 and TRBJ1-2; TRBD1 is a possible D gene (6 bases). V was pared by 6 bases and J by 1 base, with 12 bases between. CDR1 is MNHEY and CDR2 is SMNVEV in the germline V gene (reference sequence). The CDR3 covers 14 residues. The CDR3 DNA reads as TGTGCCAGCAGCATCAGGGGAATTAACTATGGCTACACCTTC. Its protein is CASSIRGINYGYTF.

The genes are TRBV4-1 and TRBJ2-3; a possible D gene is TRBD1 (5 bases). Germline V CDR1 and CDR2: MGHRA, YSYEKL. V lost 8 bases and J lost 6, with 18 bases in between. This CDR3 spans 14 amino acids. As DNA, the CDR3 is TGCGCCAGCGCGCCCGATGCAGGGTGGGATACGCAGTATTTT. Translation gives CASAPDAGWDTQYF.

This clonotype has at least ten counts. The chain joins TRBV6-1 to TRBJ2-6; 7 nucleotides line up with TRBD1. V dropped 6 bases and J dropped 3; count of bases not matched to a gene: 2. This CDR3 comprises 14 residues. CDR1 is MNHNS, CDR2 SASEGT, per germline. In DNA, the CDR3 is TGTGCCAGCAGAAGGGGGCTTGGGGCCAACGTCCTGACTTTC. Protein: CASRRGLGANVLTF.

This clonotype was seen repeatedly, ten times or more. This rearrangement joins TRBV4-2 to TRBJ2-7; maybe TRBD2 (6 bases). Looked up from germline, CDR1 is LGHNA and CDR2 is YNFKEQ. V shed 4 bases and J shed 4 bases, with 14 bases lying between them. The CDR3 sequence is 14 residues long. CDR3 DNA sequence: TGTGCCAGCAGCCCAGAACCAGGGAGGTACGAGCAGTACTTC. Its protein product is CASSPEPGRYEQYF.

This clonotype was seen many times. The V and J genes are TRBV6-5 and TRBJ1-5; D is perhaps TRBD1 (5 bases). The CDR3 totals 13 residues. From germline, CDR1 is MNHEY and CDR2 SVGAGI. Trimming pared 2 bases from V and 8 bases from J, leaving 10 bases between. The CDR3: CASSYNVGEPQHF. CDR3 in DNA: TGTGCCAGCAGTTACAATGTAGGGGAGCCCCAGCATTTT.

The sample holds many counts of this clonotype. This sequence joins TRBV5-4 and TRBJ2-3; TRBD2 aligns across 11 bases. Trimming took 0 bases from V and 2 from J; bases not matched to a gene: 2. Germline CDR1 and CDR2: SGHNT and YYREEE (reference sequence). This CDR3 spans 16 amino acids. This chain's CDR3 is CASSLETSGITDTQYF. DNA of the CDR3: TGTGCCAGCAGCTTGGAGACTAGCGGGATCACAGATACGCAGTATTTT.

In this sample, this clonotype turned up many times. The rearrangement uses TRBV6-6 and TRBJ2-7; the D gene is possibly TRBD1 (5 bases). Trimming cost V 8 bases and J 2 bases, with 16 bases left between them. Per the germline V gene, CDR1 is MNHNY and CDR2 is SVGAGI (reference sequence). This CDR3 is 14 amino acids long. As DNA, the CDR3 is TGTGCCAGCGGGGTGCGGACATCAGCCTACGAGCAGTACTTC. Translating gives CASGVRTSAYEQYF.

This clonotype was seen at least ten times. The chain joins TRBV5-8 to TRBJ1-1; TRBD1 aligns across 8 bases. Germline CDR1 reads SGHTS; CDR2 reads YDEGEE. This CDR3 has 15 residues. V was pared by 3 bases and J by 5 bases, with 9 bases of the junction left unmatched. The CDR3 is CASSWGDRLGTEAFF. Written as DNA, the CDR3 is TGTGCCAGCAGCTGGGGGGACAGGCTGGGGACTGAAGCTTTCTTT.

There are many counts of this clonotype. This chain joins TRBV5-1 and TRBJ2-5, with no clear D. This CDR3 is 14 amino acids long. Germline CDR1 SGHRS, CDR2 YFSETQ. V lost 1 base to trimming and J lost 1 base, with 8 bases between them. The CDR3 nucleotides are TGCGCCAGCAGCTTGCAGGCAGCCCAAGAGACCCAGTACTTC. Translating gives CASSLQAAQETQYF.

This clonotype was counted ten times or more. The rearrangement uses TRBV12-3 or TRBV12-4 and TRBJ2-2; a weak D match, TRBD2 (5 bases). V was trimmed by 5 bases and J by 7 bases, leaving 14 bases between them. The CDR3 runs to 14 residues. CDR3 amino acids: CASSTDFDGGELFF. CDR3 nucleotide sequence: TGTGCCAGCAGTACGGACTTCGACGGCGGGGAGCTGTTTTTT.

In its sample, this clonotype was seen many times. The chain has TRBV7-6 and TRBJ2-1, with a weak D call TRBD1 (5 bases). This CDR3 is built from 13 residues. V lost 3 bases to trimming and J lost 6 bases, with 9 bases between them. CDR1 and CDR2 (germline): SGHVS, FNYEAQ. For the CDR3, the DNA is TGTGCCAGCAGCTTGCTGCAGGGCAATGAGCAGTTCTTC. Its translation is CASSLLQGNEQFF. Looking up the rest from reference TRBV7-6 and TRBJ2-1 gives the full variable domain: GAGVSQSPRYKVTKRGQDVALRCDPISGHVSLYWYRQALGQGPEFLTYFNYEAQQDKSGLPNDRFSAERPEGSISTLTIQRTEQRDSAMYRCASSLLQGNEQFFGPGTRLTVL.

This clonotype was detected many times. This chain connects TRBV13 to TRBJ1-2; D is unresolved. V dropped 4 bases and J dropped 4 bases, with 13 bases sitting between them. Germline CDR1 and CDR2: PRHDT and FYEKMQ (reference sequence). The CDR3 covers 14 residues. Written as DNA, the CDR3 is TGTGCCAGCAGCTCCGTTCTCCAGCGCTATGGCTACACCTTC. Encoded protein: CASSSVLQRYGYTF.

Many counts were recorded for this clonotype. The chain recombines TRBV5-5 with TRBJ2-1, with D possibly being TRBD2 (5 bases). The CDR3 spans 15 residues. Germline values: CDR1 SGHKS, CDR2 YYEKEE (reference sequence). The ends were cut back, 1 base at V and 0 bases at J, with 8 bases in the middle. DNA of the CDR3: TGTGCCAGCAGCTTGTTCCGGGGCTCCTACAATGAGCAGTTCTTC. Translating it yields CASSLFRGSYNEQFF.

The table lists this clonotype with many counts. CDR3 in DNA: TGTGCCAGCAGCTTACGTGCGGGAGGGCCCTCATTGGAGACCCAGTACTTC. It yields the protein CASSLRAGGPSLETQYF. The rearrangement uses TRBV7-2 and TRBJ2-5, with TRBD2 matching over 9 bases. CDR1 is SGHTA and CDR2 is FQGNSA in the germline V gene. The CDR3 loop spans 17 amino acids. V was clipped by 2 bases and J by 5 bases; unmatched bases: 12.

There are a few counts of this clonotype. This sequence joins TRBV19 and TRBJ2-7, with no clear D. The CDR3 runs 16 residues. Between the trimmed V and J ends, which lost 1 base and 3 bases, there was a span of 16 bases. Per germline, CDR1 LNHDA and CDR2 SQIVND (reference sequence). The CDR3 DNA is TGTGCCAGTAGTATAGCCCGGCTAGGGCATGGCTACGAGCAGTACTTC. It encodes CASSIARLGHGYEQYF.

The table lists this clonotype with a few counts. V is TRBV3-1 and J is TRBJ1-1; D is unresolved. Trimming removed 8 bases from V and 4 bases from J, with 11 bases in between. The germline V gene encodes CDR1 LGHDT and CDR2 YNNKEL (reference sequence). This CDR3 is built from 12 residues. CDR3 sequence reads: CASGEGSTEAFF. CDR3 nucleotides: TGTGCCAGCGGTGAAGGTAGCACTGAAGCTTTCTTT.

This clonotype appeared many times. For the CDR3, the DNA is TGTGCCAGCTCACCACGGCTCACAGATACGCAGTATTTT. Translated, it gives CASSPRLTDTQYF. The chain couples TRBV18 to TRBJ2-3; D not certain. Germline lookup yields CDR1 KGHSH and CDR2 LQKENI. V gave up 1 base and J gave up 2 bases, with 4 bases separating them. This CDR3 contains 13 residues.

The CDR3 DNA sequence: TGTGCCAGCAGCGTCCGGGACAGCATCTCCTCTGGAAACACCATATATTTT. The encoded protein is CASSVRDSISSGNTIYF. V and J are TRBV9 and TRBJ1-3, with 7 bases that match TRBD1. The CDR3 loop spans 17 amino acids. Unmatched junction bases numbered 8, after V lost 2 bases and J lost 0 bases. Germline CDR1 and CDR2: SGDLS and YYNGEE. The full variable domain, completed using reference TRBV9 and TRBJ1-3, is DSGVTQTPKHLITATGQRVTLRCSPRSGDLSVYWYQQSLDQGLQFLIQYYNGEERAKGNILERFSAQQFPDLHSELNLSSLELGDSALYFCASSVRDSISSGNTIYFGEGSWLTVV.

This clonotype was observed many times. The rearrangement links TRBV28 to TRBJ2-3; a weak D match, TRBD1 (6 bases). Trimming stripped 8 bases from V and 0 bases from J, with 12 bases between. CDR3 length: 14 amino acids. The V gene's germline CDR1 is MDHEN and CDR2 SYDVKM. This chain's CDR3 is CASVEGGSTDTQYF. CDR3 bases: TGTGCCAGCGTAGAAGGGGGTAGCACAGATACGCAGTATTTT. Looking up the rest from reference TRBV28 and TRBJ2-3 gives the full variable domain: DVKVTQSSRYLVKRTGEKVFLECVQDMDHENMFWYRQDPGLGLRLIYFSYDVKMKEKGDIPEGYSVSREKKERFSLILESASTNQTSMYLCASVEGGSTDTQYFGPGTRLTVL.